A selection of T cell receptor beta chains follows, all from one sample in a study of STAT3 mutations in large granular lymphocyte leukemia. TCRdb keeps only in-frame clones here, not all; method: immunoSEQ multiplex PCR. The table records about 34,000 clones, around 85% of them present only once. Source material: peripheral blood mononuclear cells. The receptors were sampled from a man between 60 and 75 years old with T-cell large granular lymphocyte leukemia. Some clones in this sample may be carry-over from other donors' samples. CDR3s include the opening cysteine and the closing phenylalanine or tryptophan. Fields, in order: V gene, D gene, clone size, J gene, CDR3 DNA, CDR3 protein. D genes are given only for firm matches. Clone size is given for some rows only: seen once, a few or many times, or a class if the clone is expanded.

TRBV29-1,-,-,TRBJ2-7,TGCAGCGTTGACCCAGGGAACTACGAGCAGTACTTC,CSVDPGNYEQYF
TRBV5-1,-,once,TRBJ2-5,TGCGCCAGGGGGAAAAGGGGGACCCAGTACTTC,CARGKRGTQYF
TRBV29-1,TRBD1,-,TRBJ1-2,TGCAGCGCCGTAGGGGGCGCATCTAATGGCTACACCTTC,CSAVGGASNGYTF
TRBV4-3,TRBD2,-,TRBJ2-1,TGCGCCAGCAGCCCGCGGACTAGCGGGAGAGGTTCCTACAATGAGCAGTTCTTC,CASSPRTSGRGSYNEQFF
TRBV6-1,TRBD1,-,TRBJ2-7,TGTGCCAGCAGCGGCCAGGGGGCTGGGTACGAGCAGTACTTC,CASSGQGAGYEQYF
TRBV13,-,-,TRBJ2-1,TGTGCCAGCAGCTTTCTGGTCGGTCTAAGCTCCTACAATGAGCAGTTCTTC,CASSFLVGLSSYNEQFF
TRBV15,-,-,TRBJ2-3,TGTGCCACCAGCAGAGACGGGAAGCAGTATTTT,CATSRDGKQYF
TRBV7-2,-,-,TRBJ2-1,TGTGCCAGCAGCTCCCTAGGCTCCTACAATGAGCAGTTCTTC,CASSSLGSYNEQFF
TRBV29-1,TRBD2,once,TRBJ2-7,TGCAGCGTTATCCAGGCTAGCGGGAGTTACGAGCAGTACTTC,CSVIQASGSYEQYF
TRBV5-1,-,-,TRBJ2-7,TGCGCCAGCAGCTCCTCAGGGGGGGCCTACGAGCAGTACTTC,CASSSSGGAYEQYF
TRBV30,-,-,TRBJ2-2,TGTGCCTGGAGTCCACTACCGGGCACCGGGGAGCTGTTTTTT,CAWSPLPGTGELFF
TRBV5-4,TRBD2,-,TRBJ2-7,TGTGCCAGCAGCTTGGCGGGACTAGCTGCTATATCCTACGAGCAGTACTTC,CASSLAGLAAISYEQYF
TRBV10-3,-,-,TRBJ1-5,TGTGCCATCAGTGAGTCGGGGGAGAGCAATCAGCCCCAGCATTTT,CAISESGESNQPQHF
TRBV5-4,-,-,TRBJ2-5,TGTGCCAGCAGCTTGGCAATTCAACAGGACAGGACCCAGTACTTC,CASSLAIQQDRTQYF
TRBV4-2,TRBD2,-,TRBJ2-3,TGTGCCAGCACCACCGGGACTAGCGGGAGTCAGGATACGCAGTATTTT,CASTTGTSGSQDTQYF
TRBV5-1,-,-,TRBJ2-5,TGCGCCAGCAGCTTGACAGCGCAAGAGACCCAGTACTTC,CASSLTAQETQYF
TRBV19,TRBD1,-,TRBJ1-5,TGTGCCAGTAGTATGGACAGGGGCCAGCCCCAGCATTTT,CASSMDRGQPQHF
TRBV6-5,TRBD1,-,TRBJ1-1,TGTGCCAGCAGTGTGCCAGGGGGCACTGAAGCTTTCTTT,CASSVPGGTEAFF
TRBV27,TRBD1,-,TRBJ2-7,TGTGCCAGCAGTAGGGACAGGGCCTACGAGCAGTACTTC,CASSRDRAYEQYF
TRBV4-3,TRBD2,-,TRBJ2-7,TGCGCCAGCAGCCAAGAGACCGGGACTAGCGGGAGTCAGCTTTACGAGCAGTACTTC,CASSQETGTSGSQLYEQYF
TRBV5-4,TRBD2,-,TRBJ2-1,TGTGCCAGCAGCCCCGGAAGGACTAGCGGGGACAATGAGCAGTTCTTC,CASSPGRTSGDNEQFF
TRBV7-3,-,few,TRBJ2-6,TGTGCCAGCAGCCAAATGTCTGGGGCCAACGTCCTGACTTTC,CASSQMSGANVLTF
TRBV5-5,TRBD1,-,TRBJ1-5,TGTGCCAGCAGCTCCGTTTATAAGGACAGGGTTGTAAATCAGCCCCAGCATTTT,CASSSVYKDRVVNQPQHF
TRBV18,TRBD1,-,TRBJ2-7,TGTGCCAGCTCCAGGACAGGGGGCTACGAGCAGTACTTC,CASSRTGGYEQYF
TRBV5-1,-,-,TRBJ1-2,TGCGCCAGCAGCTTGGCCGGTAGGCTTTCGGGGGGCTACACCTTC,CASSLAGRLSGGYTF
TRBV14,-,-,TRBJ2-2,TGTGCCAGCAGCCAAGACTGGGGGACCGGGGAGCTGTTTTTT,CASSQDWGTGELFF
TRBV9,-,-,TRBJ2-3,TGTGCCAGCAGGGCGGACCAAGAGCCAGATACGCAGTATTTT,CASRADQEPDTQYF
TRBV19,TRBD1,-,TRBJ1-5,TGTGCCAGTAGCCGAGGGGGCAGGGGCCTAGGCAATCAGCCCCAGCATTTT,CASSRGGRGLGNQPQHF
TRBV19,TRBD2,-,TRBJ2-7,TGTGCCACCCACCGGGGGGGACTGGCGTGGGAGCAGTACTTC,CATHRGGLAWEQYF
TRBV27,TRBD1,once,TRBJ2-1,TGTGCCAGCAGTTTCCGGGACAGGGGGAATAACAATGAGCAGTTCTTC,CASSFRDRGNNNEQFF
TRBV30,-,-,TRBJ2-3,TGTGCCTGGAGTGTTTCAGATACGCAGTATTTT,CAWSVSDTQYF
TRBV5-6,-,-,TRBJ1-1,TGTGCCAGCAGGGGGTACTACTCAGTTACTACTGAAGCTTTCTTT,CASRGYYSVTTEAFF
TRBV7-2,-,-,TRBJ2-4,TGTGCCAGCAGTCGAACAGTAGCCAAAAACATTCAGTACTTC,CASSRTVAKNIQYF
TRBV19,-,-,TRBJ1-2,TGTGCCAGTAGTGTGCGGCGGGGGGGTACCTATGGCTACACCTTC,CASSVRRGGTYGYTF
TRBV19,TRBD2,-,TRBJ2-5,TGTGCCAGTAGTGCACTAGCGGGAGGATTTGTTGAGACCCAGTACTTC,CASSALAGGFVETQYF
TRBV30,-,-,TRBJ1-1,TGTGCCTGGGGGGACATTGTTAATGCTGAAGCTTTCTTT,CAWGDIVNAEAFF
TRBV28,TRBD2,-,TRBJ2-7,TGTGCCAGCAGTTCCTCCCTAGCGGGGGTCTACGAGCAGTACTTC,CASSSSLAGVYEQYF
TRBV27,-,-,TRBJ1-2,TGTGCCAGCAGTTTAGTGGGGGCGCCGGTGTACTATGGCTACACCTTC,CASSLVGAPVYYGYTF
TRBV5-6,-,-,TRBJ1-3,TGTGCCAGCAGCTTGATCAGAAAATCGAGCTCTGGAAACACCATATATTTT,CASSLIRKSSSGNTIYF
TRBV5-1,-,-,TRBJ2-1,TGCGCCAGCAGCTTGGCCGGGACGCCAATTTCCGATGAGCAGTTCTTC,CASSLAGTPISDEQFF
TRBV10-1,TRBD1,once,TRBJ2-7,TGCGCCAGCGGGGACAGGGAAGGCGAGCAGTACTTC,CASGDREGEQYF
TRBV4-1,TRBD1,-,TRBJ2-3,TGCGCCAGCAGCCCCCGTGGGGGACAGGGATTAGTTCGTGAGACAGATACGCAGTATTTT,CASSPRGGQGLVRETDTQYF
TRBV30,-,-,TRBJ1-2,TGTGCCTCCCCACAGCGACTAAACTATGGCTACACCTTC,CASPQRLNYGYTF
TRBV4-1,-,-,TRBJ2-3,TGCGCCAGCAGCCAAGCGAACCTGATTAGCACAGATACGCAGTATTTT,CASSQANLISTDTQYF
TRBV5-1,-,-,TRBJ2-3,TGCGCCAGCAGCTTTTCGGGGACAGATACGCAGTATTTT,CASSFSGTDTQYF
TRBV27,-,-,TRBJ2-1,TGTGCCAGCAGTTCGACAGGAGACTCCTACAATGAGCAGTTCTTC,CASSSTGDSYNEQFF
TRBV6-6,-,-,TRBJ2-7,TGTGCCAGCAGCCGAACCTACGAGCAGTACTTC,CASSRTYEQYF
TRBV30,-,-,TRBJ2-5,TGTGCCTGGGGGAGGTGGAGGGCGGAAGAGACCCAGTACTTC,CAWGRWRAEETQYF
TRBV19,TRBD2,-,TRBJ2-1,TGTGCCAGTAGCGGAGCGGGGTATACCTACAATGAGCAGTTCTTC,CASSGAGYTYNEQFF
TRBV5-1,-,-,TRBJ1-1,TGCGCCAGTACCCCAGGGCCGGGGAACACTGAAGCTTTCTTT,CASTPGPGNTEAFF
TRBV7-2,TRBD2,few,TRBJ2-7,TGTGCCAGCAGCTTACGCGGGAGAGGCGACGAGCAGTACTTC,CASSLRGRGDEQYF
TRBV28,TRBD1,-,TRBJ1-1,TGTGCCAGCAGACTCGGGACAGGGAACACTGAAGCTTTCTTT,CASRLGTGNTEAFF
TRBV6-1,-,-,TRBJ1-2,TGTGCCAGCAGTGAAAGGCAGGGACGGGGCTACACCTTC,CASSERQGRGYTF
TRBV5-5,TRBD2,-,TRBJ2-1,TGTGCCAGCCGACTGCTAGCGGGAGGGGATGAGCAGTTCTTC,CASRLLAGGDEQFF
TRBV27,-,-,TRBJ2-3,TGTGCCAGCAGAGTCCACGGGGAAGATACGCAGTATTTT,CASRVHGEDTQYF